This TCR beta chain was retrieved from a study of T-cell memory formation after mild COVID-19. This clonotype appeared many times. One entry per CDR3 protein, called by TCRdb with MiXCR from the 5' RACE reads. The table has 300,000 to 400,000 distinct CDR3 sequences, about 15% seen once. The clonotype comes from a man aged 18 to 30 who had mild COVID-19 (a few samples of this study predate the infection). Cell type and time point are not known. Source material: PBMCs or a T cell subset sorted from them (not recorded which).

The CDR3 here is CASSSQGAEKLFF. CDR3 sequence (DNA): TGTGCCAGCAGTAGTCAGGGGGCGGAAAAACTGTTTTTT. This chain uses TRBV12-3 or TRBV12-4 with TRBJ1-4; 8 bases fit TRBD1. This CDR3 is 13 amino acids long. V dropped 5 bases and J dropped 8; count of bases not matched to a gene: 4.